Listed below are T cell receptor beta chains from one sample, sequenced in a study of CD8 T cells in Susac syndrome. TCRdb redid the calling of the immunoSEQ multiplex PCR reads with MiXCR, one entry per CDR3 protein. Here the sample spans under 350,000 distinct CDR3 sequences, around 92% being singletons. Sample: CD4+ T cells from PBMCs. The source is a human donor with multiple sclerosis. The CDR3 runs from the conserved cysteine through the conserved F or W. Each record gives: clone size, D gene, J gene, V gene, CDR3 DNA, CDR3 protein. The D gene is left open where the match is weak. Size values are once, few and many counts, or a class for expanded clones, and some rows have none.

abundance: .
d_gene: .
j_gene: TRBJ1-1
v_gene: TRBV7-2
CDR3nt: TGTGCCAGCAGCTTCCGGTCAGGGGATGAAGCTTTCTTT
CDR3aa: CASSFRSGDEAFF

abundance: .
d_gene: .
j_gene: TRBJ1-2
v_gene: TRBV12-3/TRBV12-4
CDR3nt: TGTGCCAGCAGTTTTGACCGTCTAGGGGATGGCTACACCTTC
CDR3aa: CASSFDRLGDGYTF

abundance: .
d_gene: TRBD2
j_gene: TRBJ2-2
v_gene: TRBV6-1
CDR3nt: TGTGCCAGCAGGGTCCAAGTTTTTCGGGAGGCCGGGGAGCTGTTTTTT
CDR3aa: CASRVQVFREAGELFF

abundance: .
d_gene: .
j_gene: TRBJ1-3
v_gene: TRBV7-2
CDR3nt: TGTGCCAGCAGCTCCAGAGGGACATACTCTGGAAACACCATATATTTT
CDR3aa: CASSSRGTYSGNTIYF

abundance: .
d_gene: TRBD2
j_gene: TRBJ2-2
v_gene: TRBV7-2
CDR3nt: TGTGCCAGCAGTTCGGGACTAGCAAGAGGGACCGGGGAGCTGTTTTTT
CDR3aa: CASSSGLARGTGELFF

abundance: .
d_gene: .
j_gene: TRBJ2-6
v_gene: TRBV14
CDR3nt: TGTGCCAGCAGCCAAGGGGGGTACCGACTTCCCCCCAACGTCCTGACTTTC
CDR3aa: CASSQGGYRLPPNVLTF

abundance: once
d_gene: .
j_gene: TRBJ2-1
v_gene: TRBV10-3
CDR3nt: TGTGCCATCAGTCGAGTCAAGGAGGACAATGAGCAGTTCTTC
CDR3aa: CAISRVKEDNEQFF

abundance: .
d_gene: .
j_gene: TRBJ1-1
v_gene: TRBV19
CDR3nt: TGTGCCAGTACCACAGGGATGGGCACTGAAGCTTTCTTT
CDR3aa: CASTTGMGTEAFF

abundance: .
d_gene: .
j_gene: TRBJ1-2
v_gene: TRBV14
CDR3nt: TGTGCCAGCAGCCACCTCGGTACGGGGCTTAGCGGCTACACCTTC
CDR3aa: CASSHLGTGLSGYTF

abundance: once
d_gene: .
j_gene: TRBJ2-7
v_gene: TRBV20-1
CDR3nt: TGCAGTGCTAGGCCCCGTAGTGGGGTCTTATACGAGCAGTACTTC
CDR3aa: CSARPRSGVLYEQYF

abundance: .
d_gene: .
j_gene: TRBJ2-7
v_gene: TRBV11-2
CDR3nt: TGTGCCAGCAGCCCGAATCGCTACGAGCAGTACTTC
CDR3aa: CASSPNRYEQYF

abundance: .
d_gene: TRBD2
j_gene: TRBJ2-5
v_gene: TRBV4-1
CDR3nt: TGCGCCAGCAGCCAAGATCCGGCTAGCGGGAGGCATCTCCGAGAGACCCAGTACTTC
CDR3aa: CASSQDPASGRHLRETQYF

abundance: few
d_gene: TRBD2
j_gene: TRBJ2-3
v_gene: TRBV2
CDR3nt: TGTGCCAGCAGTGATGGGGGGGTGAGCACAGATACGCAGTATTTT
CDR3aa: CASSDGGVSTDTQYF

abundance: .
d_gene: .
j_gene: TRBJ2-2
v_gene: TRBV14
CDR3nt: TGTGCCAGCAGCCAAGGACTGGGGCTCACCGGGGAGCTGTTTTTT
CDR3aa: CASSQGLGLTGELFF

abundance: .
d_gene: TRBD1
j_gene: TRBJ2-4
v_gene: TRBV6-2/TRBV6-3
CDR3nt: TGTGCCAGCAGCCGAATGTCCGGGACAGGGCACCTAAGGGCCAAAAACATTCAGTACTTC
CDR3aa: CASSRMSGTGHLRAKNIQYF

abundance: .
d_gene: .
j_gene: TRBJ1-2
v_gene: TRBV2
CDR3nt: TGTGCCAGCAGTCCGGACCTCTATGGCTACACCTTC
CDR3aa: CASSPDLYGYTF

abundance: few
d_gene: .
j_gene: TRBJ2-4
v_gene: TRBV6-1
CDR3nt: TGTGCCAGCAGGCTCCGGGACCTAGGGGCCAAAAACATTCAGTACTTC
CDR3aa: CASRLRDLGAKNIQYF

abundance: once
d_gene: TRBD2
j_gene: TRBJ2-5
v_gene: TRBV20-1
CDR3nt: TGCAGTGCTAGTCCACCGTGGACTAGCGTCGAGATAGAGACCCAGTACTTC
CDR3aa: CSASPPWTSVEIETQYF

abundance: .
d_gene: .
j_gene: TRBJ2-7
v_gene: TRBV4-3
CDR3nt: TGCGCCAGCAGCCCCTCGGCAGTGAGGACCTACGAGCAGTACTTC
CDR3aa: CASSPSAVRTYEQYF

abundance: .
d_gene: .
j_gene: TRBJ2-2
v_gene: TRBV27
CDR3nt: TGTGCCAGCAGCCGACGTACCGTACAGGCCCCGACGAACACCGGGGAGCTGTTTTTT
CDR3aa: CASSRRTVQAPTNTGELFF

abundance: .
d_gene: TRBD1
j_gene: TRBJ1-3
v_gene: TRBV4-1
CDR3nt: TGCGCCAGCAGCCCGCGGACAGGGGTAGACACCATATATTTT
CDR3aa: CASSPRTGVDTIYF

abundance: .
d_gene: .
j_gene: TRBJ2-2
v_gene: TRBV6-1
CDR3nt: TGTGCCAGCAACCCAGGGTTAGGGGCCGGGGAGCTGTTTTTT
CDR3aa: CASNPGLGAGELFF

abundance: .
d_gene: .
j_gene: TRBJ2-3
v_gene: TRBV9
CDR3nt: TGTGCCAGCAGCTTGCGGCTACTCGGGACCCCGGATACGCAGTATTTT
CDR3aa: CASSLRLLGTPDTQYF

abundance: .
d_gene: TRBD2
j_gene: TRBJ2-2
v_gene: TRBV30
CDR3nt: TGTGCCTGGAGCGCGCCAGAACTACTAGCGGGAGGTTACACCGGGGAGCTGTTTTTT
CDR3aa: CAWSAPELLAGGYTGELFF

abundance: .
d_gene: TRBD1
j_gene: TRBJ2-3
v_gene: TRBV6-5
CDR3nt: TGTGCCAGCAGTTTAGGGACAGCAAGGACAGATACGCAGTATTTT
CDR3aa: CASSLGTARTDTQYF

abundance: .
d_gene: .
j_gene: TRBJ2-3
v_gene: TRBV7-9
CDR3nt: TGTGCCAGCAGCCAAGGTGTAAGCACAGATACGCAGTATTTT
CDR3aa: CASSQGVSTDTQYF

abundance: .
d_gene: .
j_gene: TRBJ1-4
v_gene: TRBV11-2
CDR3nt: TGTGCCAGCAGCTTACCCCGGGGGGGCACTAATGAAAAACTGTTTTTT
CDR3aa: CASSLPRGGTNEKLFF

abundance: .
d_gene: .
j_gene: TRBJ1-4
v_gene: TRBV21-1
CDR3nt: TGTGCCAGCAGCTCCAGGGGCAAGAGGGATGAAAAACTGTTTTTT
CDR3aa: CASSSRGKRDEKLFF

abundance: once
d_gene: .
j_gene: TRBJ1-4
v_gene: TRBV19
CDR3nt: TGTGCCAGTACTAAAAGGACGACAACTAATGAAAAACTGTTTTTT
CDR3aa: CASTKRTTTNEKLFF

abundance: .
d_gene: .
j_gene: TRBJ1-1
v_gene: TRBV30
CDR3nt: TGTGCCTGGAGGGGCCCTCCCGTGACTGAAGCTTTCTTT
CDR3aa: CAWRGPPVTEAFF

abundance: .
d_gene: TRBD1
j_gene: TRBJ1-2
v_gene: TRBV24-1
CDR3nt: TGTGCCACCAGTGACCTGGACAGGTTCTATGGCTACACCTTC
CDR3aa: CATSDLDRFYGYTF

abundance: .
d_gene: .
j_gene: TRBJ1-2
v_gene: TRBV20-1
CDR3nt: TGCAGTGCTAGAGGGGGCCAAAACGCGAACTATGGCTACACCTTC
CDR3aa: CSARGGQNANYGYTF

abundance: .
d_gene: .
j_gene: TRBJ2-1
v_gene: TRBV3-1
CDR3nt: TGTGCCAGCAGCCAAAACGGGGACCTATACAATGAGCAGTTCTTC
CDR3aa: CASSQNGDLYNEQFF

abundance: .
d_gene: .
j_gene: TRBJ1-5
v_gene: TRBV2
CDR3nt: TGTGCCAGCAGTGATGGAGGCAGGGGACGTCAGCCCCAGCATTTT
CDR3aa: CASSDGGRGRQPQHF

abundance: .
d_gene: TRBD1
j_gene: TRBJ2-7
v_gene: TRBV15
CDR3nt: TGTGCCACCAGCAGAGATGAGGGACAGGGCTACGAGCAGTACTTC
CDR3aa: CATSRDEGQGYEQYF

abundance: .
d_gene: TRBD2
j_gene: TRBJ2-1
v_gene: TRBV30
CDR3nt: TGTGCCTGGAGTGTACAACTAGCGGGAGGGTACAATGAGCAGTTCTTC
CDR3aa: CAWSVQLAGGYNEQFF

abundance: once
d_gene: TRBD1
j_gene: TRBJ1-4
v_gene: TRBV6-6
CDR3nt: TGTGCCAGCAGCGACCAGGGGGGCCCCAATGAAAAACTGTTTTTT
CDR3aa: CASSDQGGPNEKLFF